This T cell receptor (beta chain) was sequenced for a study of early stage breast cancer tumors. Study-wide background: ER+/PR+/HER2- status applied to about 80% of the 16 invasive breast tumors.

TCRdb's copy holds only in-frame clones and misses some; the assay was immunoSEQ multiplex PCR. The repertoire includes just over 70,000 clones, around 85% of them detected once, and under 4% sits in the top ten. Findings of the study overall: Tumors had around 2.5-fold higher T cell density than normal breast. Chain pairing and CD4, CD8 or FOXP3 expression were not captured.

This clone was seen a few times. Its target is unknown. This CDR3 comprises 14 residues. The germline V gene encodes CDR1 MNHEY and CDR2 SMNVEV (reference sequence). J gave up 3 bases and V 5 bases, and 4 bases lay outside the gene matches. The TCR sequence derives from a person aged 55 to 75 with breast cancer. Specimen: blood. This chain links TRBV27 with TRBJ1-2; 9 positions match TRBD1. Here the CDR3 reads CASSLGQGDYGYTF. The CDR3 coding sequence is TGTGCCAGCAGTCTGGGACAGGGAGACTATGGCTACACCTTC.